A single sample gave rise to the 5 T cell receptor beta chains below, sequenced in a study of CD8+ T cells in alopecia areata. As the sequencing template, cDNA was produced by extracting RNA and reverse transcribing it. Assay: immunoSEQ multiplex PCR; the TCRdb copy retains only in-frame clones and omits some. In the table there are 30,000 to 40,000 clones, 70% to 80% of which are singletons. Sequenced sample: NKG2D-low CD8+ T cells sorted from blood. The receptors were sampled from a human donor with alopecia areata.

This chain links TRBV27 with TRBJ1-1; D ambiguous. The germline V gene has CDR1 MNHEY and CDR2 SMNVEV (reference sequence). The ends were cut back, 2 bases at V and 1 base at J, with 5 bases in the middle. This CDR3 has 13 residues. The CDR3 region is CASSLGGNTEAFF. The CDR3 nucleotides are TGTGCCAGCAGTTTAGGAGGGAACACTGAAGCTTTCTTT.

V and J are TRBV7-8 and TRBJ1-2; D perhaps matches TRBD1 (5 bases). V was clipped by 4 bases and J by 7 bases, with 19 bases between them. The CDR3 runs 15 residues. Germline V gene lookup returns CDR1 SGHVS and CDR2 FQNEAQ. CDR3 in amino acids: CASSSSQGLVGGYTF. In nucleotides, the CDR3 is TGTGCCAGCAGCTCCTCGCAGGGCCTAGTCGGTGGCTACACCTTC.

The chain carries TRBV4-1 and TRBJ2-5; TRBD1 might be the D (6 bases). The length of the CDR3 is 15 residues. Per the germline V gene, CDR1 is MGHRA and CDR2 is YSYEKL. Trimming left V 0 bases short and J 4 bases short, with 12 bases between. CDR3 coding DNA: TGCGCCAGCAGCCAAGATCTGGGGGCAGGAGAGACCCAGTACTTC. Its protein is CASSQDLGAGETQYF.

V and J are TRBV7-9 and TRBJ2-3; 8 positions match TRBD2. From germline, CDR1 is SEHNR and CDR2 FQNEAQ (reference sequence). J gave up 0 bases and V 2 bases, and 4 bases lay outside the gene matches. This CDR3 region has 16 residues. The CDR3 region is CASSLPSSGSTDTQYF. The CDR3 nucleotides are TGTGCCAGCAGCTTACCTTCTAGCGGGAGCACAGATACGCAGTATTTT. Full variable domain (rest looked up from reference TRBV7-9 and TRBJ2-3): DTGVSQNPRHKITKRGQNVTFRCDPISEHNRLYWYRQTLGQGPEFLTYFQNEAQLEKSRLLSDRFSAERPKGSFSTLEIQRTEQGDSAMYLCASSLPSSGSTDTQYFGPGTRLTVL.

In this sample, this clone turned up once. The sample has other DNA sequences that encode this CDR3 too. The chain joins TRBV29-1 to TRBJ1-1; D is unclear. This CDR3 spans 12 amino acids. V lost 4 bases to trimming and J lost 1 base, with 7 bases between them. In germline, CDR1 is SQVTM, CDR2 ANQGSEA. Written as DNA, the CDR3 is TGCAGCGTTGCCCCGGGGAACACTGAAGCTTTCTTT. This translates into CSVAPGNTEAFF.